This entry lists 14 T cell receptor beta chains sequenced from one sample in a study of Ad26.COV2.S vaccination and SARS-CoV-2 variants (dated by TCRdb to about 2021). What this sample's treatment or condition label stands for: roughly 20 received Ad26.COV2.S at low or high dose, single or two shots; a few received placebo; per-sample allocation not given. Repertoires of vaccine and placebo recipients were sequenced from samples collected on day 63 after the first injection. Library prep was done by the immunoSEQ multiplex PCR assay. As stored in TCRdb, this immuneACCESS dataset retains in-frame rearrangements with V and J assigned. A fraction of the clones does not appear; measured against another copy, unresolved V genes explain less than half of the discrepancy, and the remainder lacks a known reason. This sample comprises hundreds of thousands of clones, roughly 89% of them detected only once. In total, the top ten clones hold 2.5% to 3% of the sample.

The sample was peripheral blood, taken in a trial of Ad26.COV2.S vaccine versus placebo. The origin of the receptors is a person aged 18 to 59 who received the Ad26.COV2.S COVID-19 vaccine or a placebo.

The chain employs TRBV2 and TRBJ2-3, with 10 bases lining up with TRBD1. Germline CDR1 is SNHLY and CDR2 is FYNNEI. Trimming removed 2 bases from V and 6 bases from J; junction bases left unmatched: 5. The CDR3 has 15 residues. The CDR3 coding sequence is TGTGCCAGCAGTGAACTGGGACAGGGGTTCGATACGCAGTATTTT. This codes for CASSELGQGFDTQYF.

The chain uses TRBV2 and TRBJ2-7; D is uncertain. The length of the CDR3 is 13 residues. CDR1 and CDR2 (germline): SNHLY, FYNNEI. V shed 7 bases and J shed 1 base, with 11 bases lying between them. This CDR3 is CASTQTPSYEQYF. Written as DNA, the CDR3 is TGTGCCAGCACACAGACACCATCCTACGAGCAGTACTTC.

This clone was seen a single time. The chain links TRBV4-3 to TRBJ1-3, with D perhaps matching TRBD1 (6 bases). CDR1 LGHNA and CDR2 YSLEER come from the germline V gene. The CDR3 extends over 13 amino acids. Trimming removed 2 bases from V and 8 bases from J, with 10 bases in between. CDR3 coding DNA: TGCGCCAGCAGCCAACTGAGGGGGGACACCATATATTTT. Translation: CASSQLRGDTIYF.

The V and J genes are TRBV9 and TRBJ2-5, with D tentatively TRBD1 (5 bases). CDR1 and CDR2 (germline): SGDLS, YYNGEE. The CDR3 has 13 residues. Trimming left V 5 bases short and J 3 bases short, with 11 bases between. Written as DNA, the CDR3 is TGTGCCAGCAGATCGCAGGGTGAAGAGACCCAGTACTTC. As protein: CASRSQGEETQYF. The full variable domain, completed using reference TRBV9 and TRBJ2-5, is DSGVTQTPKHLITATGQRVTLRCSPRSGDLSVYWYQQSLDQGLQFLIQYYNGEERAKGNILERFSAQQFPDLHSELNLSSLELGDSALYFCASRSQGEETQYFGPGTRLLVL.

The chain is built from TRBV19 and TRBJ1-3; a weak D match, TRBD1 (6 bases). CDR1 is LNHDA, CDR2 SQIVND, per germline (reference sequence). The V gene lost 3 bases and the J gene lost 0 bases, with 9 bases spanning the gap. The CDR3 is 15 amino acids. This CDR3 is CASSMTGLSGNTIYF. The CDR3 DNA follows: TGTGCCAGTAGTATGACAGGACTCTCTGGAAACACCATATATTTT.

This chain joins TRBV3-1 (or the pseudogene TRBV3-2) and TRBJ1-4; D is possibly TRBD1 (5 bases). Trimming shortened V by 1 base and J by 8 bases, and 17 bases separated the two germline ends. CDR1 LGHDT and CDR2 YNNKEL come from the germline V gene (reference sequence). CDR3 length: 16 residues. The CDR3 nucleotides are TGTGCCAGCAGCCAAGTCGGCGGCGGGACGGGGGAAAAACTGTTTTTT. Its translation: CASSQVGGGTGEKLFF.

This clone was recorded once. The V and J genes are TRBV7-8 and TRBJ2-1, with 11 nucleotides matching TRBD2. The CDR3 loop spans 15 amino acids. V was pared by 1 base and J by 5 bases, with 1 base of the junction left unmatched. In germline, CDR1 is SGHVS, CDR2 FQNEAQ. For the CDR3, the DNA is TGTGCCAGCAGCTTAGGACTAGCGGGAAACAATGAGCAGTTCTTC. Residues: CASSLGLAGNNEQFF.

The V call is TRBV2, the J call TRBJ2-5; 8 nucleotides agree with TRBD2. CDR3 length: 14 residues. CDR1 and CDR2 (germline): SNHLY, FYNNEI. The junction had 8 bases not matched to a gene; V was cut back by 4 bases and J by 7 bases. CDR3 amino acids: CASSAAGGLGTQYF. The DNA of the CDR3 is TGTGCCAGCAGTGCGGCGGGAGGTCTGGGGACCCAGTACTTC. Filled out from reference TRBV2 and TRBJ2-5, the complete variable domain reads EPEVTQTPSHQVTQMGQEVILRCVPISNHLYFYWYRQILGQKVEFLVSFYNNEISEKSEIFDDQFSVERPDGSNFTLKIRSTKLEDSAMYFCASSAAGGLGTQYFGPGTRLLVL.

In DNA form, the CDR3 reads TGTGCCAGCATTGACAGCTTGAACACTGAAGCTTTCTTT. It is translated as CASIDSLNTEAFF. This rearrangement joins TRBV2 to TRBJ1-1, with D tentatively TRBD1 (5 bases). The V end was cut by 7 bases, the J end by 0 bases, with 9 bases between. Germline CDR1 is SNHLY and CDR2 is FYNNEI. The CDR3 length is 13 residues.

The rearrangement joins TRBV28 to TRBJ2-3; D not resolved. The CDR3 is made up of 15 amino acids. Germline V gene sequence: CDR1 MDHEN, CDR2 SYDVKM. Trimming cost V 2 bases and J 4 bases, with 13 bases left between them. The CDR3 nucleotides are TGTGCCAGCAGTTTAGGGCAGGATTGGGCAGATACGCAGTATTTT. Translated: CASSLGQDWADTQYF.

The CDR3 region has the DNA TGTGCCAGCAGTCAGCAGGGGAGGGGTTGGTTGAACACTGAAGCTTTCTTT. This codes for CASSQQGRGWLNTEAFF. The rearrangement joins TRBV27 to TRBJ1-1; D possibly corresponds to TRBD1 (6 bases). The CDR3 extends over 17 amino acids. Germline lookup yields CDR1 MNHEY and CDR2 SMNVEV (reference sequence). Trimming cost V 5 bases and J 0 bases, with 19 bases left between them.

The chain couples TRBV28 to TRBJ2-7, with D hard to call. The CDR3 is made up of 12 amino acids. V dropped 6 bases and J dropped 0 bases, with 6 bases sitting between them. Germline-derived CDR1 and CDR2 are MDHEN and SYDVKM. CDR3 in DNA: TGTGCCAGCAGCATGGACTCCTACGAGCAGTACTTC. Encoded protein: CASSMDSYEQYF.

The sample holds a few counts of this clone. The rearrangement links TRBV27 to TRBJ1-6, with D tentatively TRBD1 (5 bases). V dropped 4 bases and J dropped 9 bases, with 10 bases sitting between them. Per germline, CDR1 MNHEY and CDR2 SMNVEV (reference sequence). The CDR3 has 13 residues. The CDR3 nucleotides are TGTGCCAGCAGTTCCAGGGTTCCTTCACCCCTCCACTTT. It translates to CASSSRVPSPLHF.

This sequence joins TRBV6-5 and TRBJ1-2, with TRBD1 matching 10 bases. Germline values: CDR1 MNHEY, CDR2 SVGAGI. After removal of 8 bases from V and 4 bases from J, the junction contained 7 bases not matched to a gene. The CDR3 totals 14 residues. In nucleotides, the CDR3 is TGTGCCAGCGATGGGGACAGGGGTCTCTATGGCTACACCTTC. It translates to CASDGDRGLYGYTF.